The 12 T cell receptor beta chains below all came from one sample that was sequenced in a study of blood T cell repertoires in COVID-19. Libraries were prepared by immunoSEQ multiplex PCR; TCRdb keeps only in-frame clonotypes and omits some of them. The sample has over 200,000 clones, 85% to 90% seen once; the top ten hold about 16%. The material sequenced was PBMCs or T cells enriched from blood (not recorded which). Receptor source: a man younger than 35 who had recovered from COVID-19.

The chain uses TRBV19 and TRBJ1-3; no clear D gene. Trimming pared 8 bases from V and 4 bases from J, leaving 12 bases between. CDR3 length: 13 amino acids. Germline assignment: CDR1 LNHDA and CDR2 SQIVND (reference sequence). The CDR3: CASEQVNGNTIYF. The CDR3, as DNA: TGTGCCAGTGAGCAGGTTAACGGAAACACCATATATTTT. The complete variable domain, with remaining parts taken from reference TRBV19 and TRBJ1-3, reads DGGITQSPKYLFRKEGQNVTLSCEQNLNHDAMYWYRQDPGQGLRLIYYSQIVNDFQKGDIAEGYSVSREKKESFPLTVTSAQKNPTAFYLCASEQVNGNTIYFGEGSWLTVV.

The J gene is TRBJ2-3, the V gene TRBV11-2; D is perhaps TRBD1 (6 bases). V was trimmed by 5 bases and J by 4 bases, leaving 13 bases between them. The CDR3 has 14 residues. Germline-derived CDR1 and CDR2 are SGHAT and FQNNGV. For the CDR3, the DNA is TGTGCCAGCAGCCCACCTTGGGGGCCAGATACGCAGTATTTT. This translates into CASSPPWGPDTQYF.

The chain carries TRBV28 and TRBJ1-2, with D maybe TRBD1 (6 bases). Germline V CDR1 and CDR2: MDHEN, SYDVKM. The V end was cut by 7 bases, the J end by 6 bases, with 12 bases between. This CDR3 spans 12 amino acids. As DNA, the CDR3 is TGTGCCAGCACCACAGGGCCTGATGGCTACACCTTC. Protein sequence: CASTTGPDGYTF.

This clone has only a few counts. The genes are TRBV10-1 and TRBJ2-3, with 8 bases fitting TRBD2. Germline CDR1 reads WNHNN; CDR2 reads SYGVQD (reference sequence). CDR3 length: 16 amino acids. V gave up 5 bases and J gave up 0 bases; unmatched junction bases: 7. In DNA form, the CDR3 reads TGCGCCAGCAGTTCAACTAGCGGCCTTAGCACAGATACGCAGTATTTT. Encoded protein: CASSSTSGLSTDTQYF.

The chain couples TRBV18 to TRBJ2-1; 9 bases map to TRBD2. Trimming took 7 bases from V and 3 from J; bases not matched to a gene: 16. The CDR3 runs to 18 residues. In germline, CDR1 is KGHSH, CDR2 LQKENI. CDR3: CASLGPGDGLANYNEQFF. DNA of the CDR3: TGTGCCAGCTTAGGACCGGGGGACGGACTAGCGAACTACAATGAGCAGTTCTTC. Supplemented by reference TRBV18 and TRBJ2-1, the full variable domain reads NAGVMQNPRHLVRRRGQEARLRCSPMKGHSHVYWYRQLPEEGLKFMVYLQKENIIDESGMPKERFSAEFPKEGPSILRIQQVVRGDSAAYFCASLGPGDGLANYNEQFFGPGTRLTVL.

V usage is TRBV19 and J usage is TRBJ2-5; TRBD2 matches 7 bases. The germline gives CDR1 LNHDA, CDR2 SQIVND (reference sequence). V dropped 5 bases and J dropped 5; count of bases not matched to a gene: 5. This CDR3 spans 13 amino acids. CDR3 sequence: CASSAGVTETQYF. DNA for the CDR3: TGTGCCAGTAGTGCGGGAGTGACGGAGACCCAGTACTTC.

The chain couples TRBV12-3 or TRBV12-4 to TRBJ2-5; D is perhaps TRBD2 (6 bases). V gave up 0 bases and J gave up 4 bases, with 6 bases separating them. This CDR3 has 13 amino acids. As DNA, the CDR3 is TGTGCCAGCAGTTTAGCTAGCGGAGAGACCCAGTACTTC. The encoded protein is CASSLASGETQYF.

The chain combines TRBV10-3 with TRBJ2-5; D may be TRBD1 (6 bases). CDR1 is ENHRY, CDR2 SYGVKD, per germline. Trimming removed 3 bases at V and 5 bases at J, with 16 bases between. This CDR3 spans 15 amino acids. The CDR3, as DNA: TGTGCCATCAGTGACCCTAACAGGGAGTCGGAGACCCAGTACTTC. It translates to CAISDPNRESETQYF.

This chain joins TRBV5-4 and TRBJ1-2, with D unresolved. The CDR3 spans 15 residues. Trimming pared 7 bases from V and 1 base from J, leaving 17 bases between. Per germline, CDR1 SGHNT and CDR2 YYREEE (reference sequence). In nucleotides, the CDR3 is TGTGCCAGCTCAAACCCCCAGGAGGATAACTATGGCTACACCTTC. It is translated as CASSNPQEDNYGYTF.

The chain links TRBV7-8 to TRBJ1-5, with no clear D. The germline V gene has CDR1 SGHVS and CDR2 FQNEAQ. The CDR3 is made up of 20 amino acids. V shed 6 bases and J shed 0 bases, with 27 bases lying between them. The CDR3 coding sequence is TGTGCCAGCAGTCCTGATAGGGAGATCCCATCCACTTATAGCAATCAGCCCCAGCATTTT. It encodes CASSPDREIPSTYSNQPQHF.

The rearrangement links TRBV6-5 to TRBJ1-4; 7 bases map to TRBD1. V gave up 5 bases and J gave up 3 bases; unmatched junction bases: 6. The CDR3 runs to 15 residues. Germline CDR1 and CDR2: MNHEY and SVGAGI. The CDR3 region is CASSTLRGANEKLFF. The CDR3 region has the DNA TGTGCCAGCAGTACCCTCAGGGGGGCTAATGAAAAACTGTTTTTT.

This chain joins TRBV28 and TRBJ2-5; 7 bases are shared with TRBD1. CDR1 is MDHEN, CDR2 SYDVKM, per germline. The junction had 15 bases not matched to a gene; V was cut back by 5 bases and J by 9 bases. This CDR3 spans 15 amino acids. CDR3 nucleotide sequence: TGTGCCAGCAGTCGGACAGGAATGGGGGAATGGGCCCAGTACTTC. It codes for CASSRTGMGEWAQYF.